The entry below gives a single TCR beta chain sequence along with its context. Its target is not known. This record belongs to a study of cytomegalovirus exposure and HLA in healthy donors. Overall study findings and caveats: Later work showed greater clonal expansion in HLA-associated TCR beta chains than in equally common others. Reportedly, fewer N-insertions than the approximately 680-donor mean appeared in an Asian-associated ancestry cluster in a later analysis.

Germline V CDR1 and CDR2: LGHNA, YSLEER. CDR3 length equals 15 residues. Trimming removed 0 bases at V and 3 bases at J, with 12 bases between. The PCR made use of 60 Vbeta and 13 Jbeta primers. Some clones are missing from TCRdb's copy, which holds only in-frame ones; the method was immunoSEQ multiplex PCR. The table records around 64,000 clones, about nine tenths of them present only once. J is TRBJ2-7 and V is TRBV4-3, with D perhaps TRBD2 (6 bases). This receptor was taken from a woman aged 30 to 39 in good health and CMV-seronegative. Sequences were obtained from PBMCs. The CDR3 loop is CASSQDRASVYEQYF. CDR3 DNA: TGCGCCAGCAGCCAAGATAGGGCTAGCGTCTACGAGCAGTACTTC.